Shown below are 23 T cell receptor beta chains from a single sample sequenced in a study of response to subunit inactivated influenza vaccine. A single record per CDR3 protein comes from TCRdb applying MiXCR to the RT-PCR reads. The sample lists 860,000 or so distinct CDR3 sequences; approximately 21% were seen once. The input for sequencing was PBMCs from blood, taken about 5 days after vaccination. These receptors all come from a man aged 45-65 years who received an inactivated influenza vaccine.

This clonotype has more than one count but fewer than ten. The chain is built from TRBV10-3 and TRBJ2-5, with TRBD1 matching 7 bases. V lost 2 bases and J lost 1; bases outside the gene matches: 10. This CDR3 has 17 amino acids. Germline CDR1 ENHRY, CDR2 SYGVKD. The CDR3 DNA reads TGTGCCATCAGTGAGGCGTCAGGGGGTTGGTTCCAAGAGACCCAGTACTTC. Protein product: CAISEASGGWFQETQYF.

The rearrangement joins TRBV2 to TRBJ1-1, with D unresolved. The CDR3 length is 15 residues. CDR1 is SNHLY and CDR2 is FYNNEI in the germline V gene. The V gene lost 7 bases and the J gene lost 1 base, with 16 bases spanning the gap. The CDR3 protein is CASTDTSPRNTEAFF. DNA of the CDR3: TGTGCCAGCACTGACACTTCCCCTCGGAACACTGAAGCTTTCTTT.

This clonotype was detected ten times or more. The chain joins TRBV10-3 to TRBJ2-2; D is ambiguous. V shed 2 bases and J shed 6 bases, with 13 bases lying between them. Germline V gene sequence: CDR1 ENHRY, CDR2 SYGVKD. The CDR3 has 15 amino acids. The CDR3 loop is CAISEPHSDAGELFF. DNA of the CDR3: TGTGCCATCAGTGAGCCGCACTCGGACGCCGGGGAGCTGTTTTTT.

The V and J genes are TRBV6-2 or TRBV6-3 and TRBJ2-7; a weak D match, TRBD1 (6 bases). CDR1 is MNHEY, CDR2 SVGEGT, per germline. CDR3 size: 16 residues. V lost 6 bases and J lost 2, with 20 bases in between. Here the CDR3 DNA reads TGTGCCAGCAGCCCCCCTTTTACAGGGTGGGCCTACGAGCAGTACTTC. It specifies CASSPPFTGWAYEQYF.

This chain links TRBV25-1 with TRBJ2-2, with D possibly being TRBD2 (7 bases). Germline CDR1 and CDR2: MGHDK and SYGVNS. There are 15 residues in the CDR3. V was shortened by 3 bases and J by 4 bases, with 12 bases between the two germline ends. CDR3 protein: CASSDAGAGTGELFF. The DNA for the CDR3 is TGTGCCAGCAGTGACGCGGGGGCAGGCACCGGGGAGCTGTTTTTT.

V gene TRBV6-5 combines with J gene TRBJ2-3; possibly TRBD1 or TRBD2 for D (6 bases each). Germline assignment: CDR1 MNHEY and CDR2 SVGAGI. Trimming removed 1 base at V and 3 bases at J, with 11 bases between. This CDR3 region has 15 residues. The CDR3 nucleotides are TGTGCCAGCAGTTACTTCGAGGGGGGTACAGATACGCAGTATTTT. This codes for CASSYFEGGTDTQYF.

This clonotype was recorded a few times. This chain uses TRBV7-9 with TRBJ1-2, with D uncertain. Trimming took 8 bases from V and 4 from J, leaving 8 bases between them. The length of the CDR3 is 11 residues. Germline CDR1 and CDR2: SEHNR and FQNEAQ (reference sequence). For the CDR3, the DNA is TGTGCCAGCGAGAAGGCCTATGGCTACACCTTC. This gives the protein CASEKAYGYTF.

This clonotype occurred a few times. The chain is built from TRBV6-1 and TRBJ1-6; D is undetermined. The CDR3 extends over 13 amino acids. Germline V gene sequence: CDR1 MNHNS, CDR2 SASEGT. Trimming cost V 6 bases and J 4 bases, with 7 bases left between them. The CDR3 here is CASRTAYNSPLHF. CDR3 nucleotide sequence: TGTGCCAGCAGGACGGCGTATAATTCACCCCTCCACTTT.

This clonotype showed up just a few times. The chain carries TRBV19 and TRBJ1-5; D uncertain. V lost 4 bases and J lost 5, with 9 bases in between. Germline V lookup: CDR1 LNHDA, CDR2 SQIVND (reference sequence). The CDR3 covers 13 residues. CDR3 DNA sequence: TGTGCCAGTAGTACCCCCTATGATCAGCCCCAGCATTTT. It is translated as CASSTPYDQPQHF.

The chain has TRBV5-1 and TRBJ2-7; D unclear. There are 14 residues in the CDR3. Trimming pared 0 bases from V and 5 bases from J, leaving 12 bases between. Germline V gene data show CDR1 as SGHRS and CDR2 as YFSETQ. The CDR3 reads CASSLGANNNEQYF. CDR3 bases: TGCGCCAGCAGCTTGGGGGCCAACAACAACGAGCAGTACTTC.

At least ten counts were recorded for this clonotype. The V gene is TRBV12-3 or TRBV12-4, the J gene TRBJ2-1; no firm D call. CDR3 size: 13 residues. The V end was cut by 4 bases, the J end by 4 bases, with 8 bases between. The CDR3 loop is CASSSETYNEQFF. As DNA, the CDR3 is TGTGCCAGCAGTTCGGAGACTTACAATGAGCAGTTCTTC.

This clonotype was seen a few times. This chain links TRBV20-1 with TRBJ2-1; 7 bases agree with TRBD1. V gave up 5 bases and J gave up 1 base; unmatched junction bases: 8. CDR3 length: 15 residues. Germline assignment: CDR1 DFQATT and CDR2 SNEGSKA (reference sequence). Here the CDR3 DNA reads TGCAGTGCTGCTTTGACAGGGCTATCCTACAATGAGCAGTTCTTC. It yields the protein CSAALTGLSYNEQFF.

J is TRBJ2-3 and V is TRBV29-1, with 9 bases fitting TRBD2. Germline values: CDR1 SQVTM, CDR2 ANQGSEA. The CDR3 is 16 amino acids. Losses at the gene ends were 5 bases for V and 3 bases for J; bases not matched to a gene: 12. CDR3 residues: CSVLPYLGLATDTQYF. DNA of the CDR3: TGCAGCGTTTTGCCCTACCTGGGACTAGCAACAGATACGCAGTATTTT.

This clonotype has just a few counts. V usage is TRBV2 and J usage is TRBJ1-2; a weak D match, TRBD1 (5 bases). The V end was cut by 6 bases, the J end by 2 bases, with 19 bases between. Germline assignment: CDR1 SNHLY and CDR2 FYNNEI. CDR3 length equals 16 residues. CDR3 sequence: CASRVPSQTENYGYTF. Here the CDR3 DNA reads TGTGCCAGCAGAGTGCCCTCCCAGACAGAAAACTATGGCTACACCTTC.

The chain has TRBV20-1 and TRBJ2-5, with TRBD2 matching 9 bases. The CDR3 runs 16 residues. Trimming took 3 bases from V and 6 from J; bases not matched to a gene: 14. Germline CDR1 DFQATT, CDR2 SNEGSKA (reference sequence). CDR3: CSASGLAGGRQKTQYF. As DNA, the CDR3 is TGCAGTGCTAGTGGTTTGGCGGGGGGGCGGCAAAAGACCCAGTACTTC.

There are a few counts of this clonotype. The chain couples TRBV12-3 or TRBV12-4 to TRBJ1-5; TRBD1 aligns across 7 bases. The ends lost 5 bases at V and 0 bases at J; junction bases unmatched: 4. There are 15 residues in the CDR3. The CDR3 loop is CASSLGQTSNQPQHF. The CDR3 nucleotides read TGTGCCAGCAGTCTGGGACAGACTAGCAATCAGCCCCAGCATTTT.

The J gene is TRBJ1-5, the V gene TRBV28; 10 bases are shared with TRBD1. The V gene's germline CDR1 is MDHEN and CDR2 SYDVKM. The length of the CDR3 is 16 residues. The V segment lost 5 bases and the J segment 5 bases; nucleotides outside the gene matches: 9. The CDR3 region is CASSKGDRGWDQPQHF. CDR3 sequence (DNA): TGTGCCAGCAGTAAAGGGGACAGGGGATGGGATCAGCCCCAGCATTTT.

The CDR3 is CASSLDPRASQFF. For the CDR3, the DNA is TGTGCCAGCAGCTTAGATCCCAGGGCCTCGCAGTTCTTC. V and J are TRBV11-2 and TRBJ2-1; weak D call: TRBD1 (5 bases). The CDR3 spans 13 residues. Germline CDR1 is SGHAT and CDR2 is FQNNGV. V was trimmed by 0 bases and J by 12 bases, leaving 12 bases between them.

The CDR3 loop reads CASSSNMEGETQYF. The CDR3 coding sequence is TGTGCCAGCAGCTCCAACATGGAGGGGGAGACCCAGTACTTC. V and J are TRBV11-2 and TRBJ2-5; D perhaps matches TRBD2 (6 bases). Germline V CDR1 and CDR2: SGHAT, FQNNGV. Trimming removed 4 bases at V and 5 bases at J, with 14 bases between. This CDR3 has 14 residues.

The chain is built from TRBV11-2 and TRBJ2-5; D remains unclear. V was pared by 1 base and J by 2 bases, with 11 bases between. The CDR3 sequence is 15 residues long. The germline V gene encodes CDR1 SGHAT and CDR2 FQNNGV. The CDR3: CASSLGVLGQETQYF. CDR3 coding DNA: TGTGCCAGCAGCTTAGGGGTGTTGGGACAAGAGACCCAGTACTTC.

The chain links TRBV4-2 to TRBJ2-7; possibly TRBD1 for D (6 bases). Trimming cost V 0 bases and J 0 bases, with 15 bases left between them. This CDR3 is 17 amino acids long. Germline-derived CDR1 and CDR2 are LGHNA and YNFKEQ. In DNA, the CDR3 is TGTGCCAGCAGCCAAGATCCAGGGGCGGATAGCTCCTACGAGCAGTACTTC. Amino acids: CASSQDPGADSSYEQYF.

The table lists this clonotype with a few counts. The V call is TRBV5-1, the J call TRBJ1-1; D is unclear. Germline V gene sequence: CDR1 SGHRS, CDR2 YFSETQ. CDR3 length: 15 residues. V gave up 5 bases and J gave up 1 base, with 15 bases separating them. The CDR3 region has the DNA TGCGCCAGCAGAACCGGGCCCACCGCGAACACTGAAGCTTTCTTT. Amino acid sequence: CASRTGPTANTEAFF.

The chain couples TRBV4-3 to TRBJ2-2; maybe TRBD1 (5 bases). With 4 bases removed from V and 0 bases from J, the gap between germline ends came to 12 bases. Germline V lookup: CDR1 LGHNA, CDR2 YSLEER. The CDR3 consists of 16 residues. In nucleotides, the CDR3 is TGCGCCAGCAGCCCCGACAGAAAGACGAACACCGGGGAGCTGTTTTTT. Its translation: CASSPDRKTNTGELFF.